One sample yielded the 2 T cell receptor beta chains listed below, sequenced in a study of blood T cell repertoires in COVID-19. Libraries were prepared by immunoSEQ multiplex PCR; TCRdb keeps only in-frame clonotypes and omits some of them. The table has some 110,000 clones, 60% to 85% seen once. Input material: peripheral blood. The receptor source for this set is an elderly man with COVID-19, enrolled during active disease.

V and J are TRBV29-1 and TRBJ2-7; 8 nucleotides align to TRBD2. V shed 2 bases, J shed 3 bases, and the junction held 9 bases outside the gene matches. This CDR3 region has 15 residues. Germline loops: CDR1 SQVTM, CDR2 ANQGSEA. CDR3 in DNA: TGCAGCGTTGAAAGGGGAACTAGCGGAAGCTACGAGCAGTACTTC. It is translated as CSVERGTSGSYEQYF.

The J gene is TRBJ2-3, the V gene TRBV4-2; 10 positions agree with TRBD2. The CDR3 is 18 amino acids. The V gene end was trimmed by 0 bases and the J gene end by 4 bases; junction bases not matched to a gene: 10. The germline CDR1 and CDR2 sequences are LGHNA and YNFKEQ. The CDR3 nucleotides read TGTGCCAGCAGCCAAGATTTTCGTAGCGGGAGGTTATCAGATACGCAGTATTTT. It encodes CASSQDFRSGRLSDTQYF.